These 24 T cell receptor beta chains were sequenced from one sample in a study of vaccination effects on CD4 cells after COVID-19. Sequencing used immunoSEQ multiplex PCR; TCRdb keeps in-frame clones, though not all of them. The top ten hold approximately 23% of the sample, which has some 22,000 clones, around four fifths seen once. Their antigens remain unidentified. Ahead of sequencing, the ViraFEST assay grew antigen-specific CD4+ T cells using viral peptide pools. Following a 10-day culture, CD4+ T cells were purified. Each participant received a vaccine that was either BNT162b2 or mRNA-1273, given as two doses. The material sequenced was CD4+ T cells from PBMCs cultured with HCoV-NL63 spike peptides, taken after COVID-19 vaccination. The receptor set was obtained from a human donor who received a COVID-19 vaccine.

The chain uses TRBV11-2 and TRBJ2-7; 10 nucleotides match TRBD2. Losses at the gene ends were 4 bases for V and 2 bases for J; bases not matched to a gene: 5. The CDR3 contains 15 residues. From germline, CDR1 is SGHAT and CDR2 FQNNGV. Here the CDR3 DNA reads TGTGCCAGCAGCTCACGGACTAGCGGAACCTACGAGCAGTACTTC. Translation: CASSSRTSGTYEQYF.

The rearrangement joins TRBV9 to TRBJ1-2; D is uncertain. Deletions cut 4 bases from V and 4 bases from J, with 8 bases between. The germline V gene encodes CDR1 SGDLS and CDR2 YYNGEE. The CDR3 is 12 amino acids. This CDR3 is CASSPGFYGYTF. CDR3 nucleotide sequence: TGTGCCAGCAGCCCGGGGTTCTATGGCTACACCTTC.

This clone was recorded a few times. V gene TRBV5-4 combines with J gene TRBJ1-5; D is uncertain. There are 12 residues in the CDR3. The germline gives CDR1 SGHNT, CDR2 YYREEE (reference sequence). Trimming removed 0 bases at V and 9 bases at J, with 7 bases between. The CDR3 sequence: CASSLDEGPQHF. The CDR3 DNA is TGTGCCAGCAGCTTGGATGAGGGGCCCCAGCATTTT. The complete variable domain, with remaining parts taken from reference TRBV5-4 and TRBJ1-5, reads ETGVTQSPTHLIKTRGQQVTLRCSSQSGHNTVSWYQQALGQGPQFIFQYYREEENGRGNFPPRFSGLQFPNYSSELNVNALELDDSALYLCASSLDEGPQHFGDGTRLSIL.

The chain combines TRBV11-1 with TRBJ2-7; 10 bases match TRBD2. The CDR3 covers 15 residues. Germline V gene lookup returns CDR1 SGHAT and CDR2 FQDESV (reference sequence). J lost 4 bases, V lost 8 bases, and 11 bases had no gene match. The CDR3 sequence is CASAPGLAVYYEQYF. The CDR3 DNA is TGTGCCAGCGCGCCCGGACTAGCGGTTTATTACGAGCAGTACTTC.

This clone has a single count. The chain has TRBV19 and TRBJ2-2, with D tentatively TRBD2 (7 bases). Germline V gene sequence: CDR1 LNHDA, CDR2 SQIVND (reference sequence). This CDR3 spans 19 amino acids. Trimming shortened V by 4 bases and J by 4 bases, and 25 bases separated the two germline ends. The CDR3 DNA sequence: TGTGCCAGTAGTACCCCAACGGGTAGGGGGGGGCAGGGCACCGGGGAGCTGTTTTTT. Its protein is CASSTPTGRGGQGTGELFF.

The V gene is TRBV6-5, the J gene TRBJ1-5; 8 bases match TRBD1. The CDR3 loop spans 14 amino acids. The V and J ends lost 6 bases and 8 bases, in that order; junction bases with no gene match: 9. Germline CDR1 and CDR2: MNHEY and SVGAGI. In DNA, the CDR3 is TGTGCCAGCAGCCCGACAGGGGTCCTCAAGCCCCAGCATTTT. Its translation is CASSPTGVLKPQHF.

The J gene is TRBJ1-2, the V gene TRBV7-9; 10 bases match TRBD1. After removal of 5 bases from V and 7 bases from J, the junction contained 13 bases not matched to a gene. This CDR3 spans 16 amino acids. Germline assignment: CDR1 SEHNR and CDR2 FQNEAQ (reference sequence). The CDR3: CASSPRGGDRGFGYTF. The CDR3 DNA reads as TGTGCCAGCAGCCCCCGGGGGGGGGACAGGGGATTTGGCTACACCTTC.

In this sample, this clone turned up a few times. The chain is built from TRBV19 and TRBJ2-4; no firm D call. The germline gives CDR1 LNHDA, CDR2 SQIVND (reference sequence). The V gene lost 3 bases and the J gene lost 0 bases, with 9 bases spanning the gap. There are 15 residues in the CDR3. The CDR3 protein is CASSMPLLAKNIQYF. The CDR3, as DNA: TGTGCCAGTAGTATGCCATTACTAGCCAAAAACATTCAGTACTTC.

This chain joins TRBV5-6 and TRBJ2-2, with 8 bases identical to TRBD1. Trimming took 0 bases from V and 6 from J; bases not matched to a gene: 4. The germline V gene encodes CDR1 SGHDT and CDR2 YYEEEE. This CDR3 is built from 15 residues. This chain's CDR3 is CASSLVGQEAGELFF. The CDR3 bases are TGTGCCAGCAGCTTGGTGGGACAGGAGGCCGGGGAGCTGTTTTTT.

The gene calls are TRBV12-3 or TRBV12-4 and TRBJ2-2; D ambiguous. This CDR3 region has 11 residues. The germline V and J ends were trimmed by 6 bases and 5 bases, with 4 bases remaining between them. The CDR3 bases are TGTGCCAGCAGGTTAACCGGGGAGCTGTTTTTT. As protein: CASRLTGELFF.

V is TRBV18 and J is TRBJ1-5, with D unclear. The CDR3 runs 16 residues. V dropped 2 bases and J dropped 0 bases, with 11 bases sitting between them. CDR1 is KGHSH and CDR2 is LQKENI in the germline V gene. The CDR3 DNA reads TGTGCCAGCTCACCATCGGTCGATCATAGCAATCAGCCCCAGCATTTT. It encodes CASSPSVDHSNQPQHF.

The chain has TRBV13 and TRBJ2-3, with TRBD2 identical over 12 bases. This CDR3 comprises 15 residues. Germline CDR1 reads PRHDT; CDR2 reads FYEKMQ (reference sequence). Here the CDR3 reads CATGLAGGETDTQYF. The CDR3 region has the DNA TGTGCTACCGGGCTAGCGGGAGGGGAGACAGATACGCAGTATTTT. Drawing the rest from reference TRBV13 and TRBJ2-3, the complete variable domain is AAGVIQSPRHLIKEKRETATLKCYPIPRHDTVYWYQQGPGQDPQFLISFYEKMQSDKGSIPDRFSAQQFSDYHSELNMSSLELGDSALYFCATGLAGGETDTQYFGPGTRLTVL.

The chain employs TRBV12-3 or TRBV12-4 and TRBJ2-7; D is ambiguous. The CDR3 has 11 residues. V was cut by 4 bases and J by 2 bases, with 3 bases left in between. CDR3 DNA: TGTGCCAGCAGTTCTACCTACGAGCAGTACTTC. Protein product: CASSSTYEQYF.

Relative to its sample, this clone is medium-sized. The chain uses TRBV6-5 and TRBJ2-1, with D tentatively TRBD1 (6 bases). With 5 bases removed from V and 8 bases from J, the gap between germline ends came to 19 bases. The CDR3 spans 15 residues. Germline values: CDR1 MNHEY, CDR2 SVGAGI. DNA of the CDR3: TGTGCCAGCAGTCCCGGGACATCGCACTTCGATGAGCAGTTCTTC. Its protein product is CASSPGTSHFDEQFF.

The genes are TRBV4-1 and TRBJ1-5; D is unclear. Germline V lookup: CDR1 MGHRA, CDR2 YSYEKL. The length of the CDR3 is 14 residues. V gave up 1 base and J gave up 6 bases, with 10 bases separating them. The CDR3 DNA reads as TGCGCCAGCAGCCAAGGTTCGCGGGGTCAGCCCCAGCATTTT. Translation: CASSQGSRGQPQHF.

The CDR3, as DNA: TGTGCCAGCAGCTTGCAGAACACTGAAGCTTTCTTT. Translated: CASSLQNTEAFF. V is TRBV5-7 and J is TRBJ1-1; D is ambiguous. TRBV5-7 is sorted into the ORF group, with uncertain function. The CDR3 spans 12 residues. V was trimmed by 1 base and J by 1 base, leaving 2 bases between them.

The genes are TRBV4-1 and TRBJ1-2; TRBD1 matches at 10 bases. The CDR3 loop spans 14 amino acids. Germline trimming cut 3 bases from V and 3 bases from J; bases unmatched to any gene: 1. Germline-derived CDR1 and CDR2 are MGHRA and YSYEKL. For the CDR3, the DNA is TGCGCCAGCAGCCAGGACAGGGGGGACTATGGCTACACCTTC. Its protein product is CASSQDRGDYGYTF.

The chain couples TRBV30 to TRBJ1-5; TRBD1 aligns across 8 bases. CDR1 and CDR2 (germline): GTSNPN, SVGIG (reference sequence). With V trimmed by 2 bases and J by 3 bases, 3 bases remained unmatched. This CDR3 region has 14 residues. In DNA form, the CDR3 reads TGTGCCTGGAGTTTGGACAGGGTCAATCAGCCCCAGCATTTT. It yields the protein CAWSLDRVNQPQHF.

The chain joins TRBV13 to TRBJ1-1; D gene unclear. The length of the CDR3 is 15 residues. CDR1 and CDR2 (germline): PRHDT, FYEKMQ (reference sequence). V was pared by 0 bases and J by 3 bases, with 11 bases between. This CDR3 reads CASSLGQTLYTEAFF. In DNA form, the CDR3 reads TGTGCCAGCAGCTTAGGACAGACACTTTACACTGAAGCTTTCTTT.

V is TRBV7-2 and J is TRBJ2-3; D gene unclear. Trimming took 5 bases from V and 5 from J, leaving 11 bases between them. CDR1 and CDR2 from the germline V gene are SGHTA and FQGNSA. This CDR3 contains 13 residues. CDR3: CASSPSVQDTQYF. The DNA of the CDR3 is TGTGCCAGCAGCCCAAGCGTGCAAGATACGCAGTATTTT.

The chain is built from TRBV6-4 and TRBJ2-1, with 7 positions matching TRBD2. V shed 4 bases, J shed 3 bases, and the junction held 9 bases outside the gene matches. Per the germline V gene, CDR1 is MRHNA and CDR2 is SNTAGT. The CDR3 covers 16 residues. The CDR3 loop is CASSVLGGMVYNEQFF. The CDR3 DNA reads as TGTGCCAGCAGTGTCCTCGGGGGGATGGTCTACAATGAGCAGTTCTTC.

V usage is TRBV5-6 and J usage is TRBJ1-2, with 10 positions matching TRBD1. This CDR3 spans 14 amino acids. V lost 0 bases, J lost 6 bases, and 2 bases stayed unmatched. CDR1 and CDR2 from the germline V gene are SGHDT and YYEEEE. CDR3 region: CASSLVGQGDGYTF. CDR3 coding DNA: TGTGCCAGCAGCTTGGTTGGACAGGGGGATGGCTACACCTTC.

In DNA, the CDR3 is TGTGCCAGCACAGGGGGCGCGGGGGTTCTGGGGCTTTCCTATGGCTACACCTTC. This gives the protein CASTGGAGVLGLSYGYTF. The genes are TRBV28 and TRBJ1-2, with 8 bases identical to TRBD1. CDR3 size: 18 residues. Trimming removed 7 bases from V and 4 bases from J; junction bases left unmatched: 20. Germline CDR1 is MDHEN and CDR2 is SYDVKM.

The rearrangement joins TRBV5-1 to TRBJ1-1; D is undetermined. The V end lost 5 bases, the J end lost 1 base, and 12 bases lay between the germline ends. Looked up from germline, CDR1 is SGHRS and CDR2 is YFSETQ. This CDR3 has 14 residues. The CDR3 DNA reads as TGCGCCAGCAGTGTAGTAGAGCCGAACACTGAAGCTTTCTTT. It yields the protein CASSVVEPNTEAFF.